This T cell receptor beta chain was retrieved from a study of control samples from healthy donors and cancer patients (dated by TCRdb to 2019 to 2021). As for this clone: Its cognate antigen has yet to be identified. Within one base of it there is no much larger clone, and no base qualities were kept.

Receptors were amplified or captured by the immunoSEQ multiplex PCR assay. What TCRdb holds here is the immuneACCESS table cut down to in-frame rearrangements. Part of the clones is not present; checked against another copy, under half of the missing clones reflect an unresolved V gene, and the others are unexplained. Counted in this sample were tens of thousands of clones; around 86% of them appeared once. The biggest ten clones account for around 9.5% of the sample. Material: PBMCs. This TCR derives from a woman between 50 and 59 years old with colorectal cancer.

In nucleotide form, the sequence is TGTGCCAGCAGTCTGGGTTACAATGAGCAGTTCTTC. The translation is CASSLGYNEQFF. The sequence links TRBV6-5 to TRBJ2-1; the D gene lacks a confident call. The germline V gene gives CDR1 as MNHEY and CDR2 as SVGAGI. V is reduced by 5 bases and J by 4 bases, leaving a spacing of 6 bases between them. The CDR3 spans 12 residues, from the cysteine through the phenylalanine. The kept DNA is CDR3 alone, 36 bases in frame from the first base.